This TCR beta chain is drawn from a study of OX40 agonist ivuxolimab in advanced cancers. TCRdb's copy holds only in-frame clones and misses some; the assay was immunoSEQ multiplex PCR. The repertoire includes 72,000 or so clones, roughly 80% of them detected once, and 4.5% to 6% sits in the top ten. V gave up 2 bases and J gave up 2 bases, with 13 bases separating them. The CDR3 is 16 amino acids. Germline lookup yields CDR1 MNHEY and CDR2 SMNVEV (reference sequence). The source of this sequence is an adult with an advanced solid tumor such as melanoma, head and neck, liver or kidney cancer. This chain links TRBV27 with TRBJ1-5; D uncertain. The material was CD4+ or CD8+ T cells sorted from blood, obtained in a trial of the OX40 agonist ivuxolimab. The CDR3 protein is CASSLKYGSGNQPQHF. The CDR3 DNA is TGTGCCAGCAGTTTAAAGTACGGGTCGGGCAATCAGCCCCAGCATTTT.